This T cell receptor beta chain derives from a study of T cell repertoires in cytomegalovirus infection. Study-wide background: Evidence of both CMV infection and a matching HLA type came from public TCR beta signatures.

Study-wide points: The ex vivo response was dominated by HLA-C-restricted CMV-specific TCR beta clonotypes.

TCRdb recomputed calls from the reads with MiXCR, one row per CDR3 protein. The sample carries 700,000 to 850,000 distinct CDR3 sequences, 32% recorded once. V lost 6 bases, J lost 0 bases, and 7 bases stayed unmatched. The CDR3 is made up of 16 amino acids. Notes on this clonotype: The antigen remains undetermined.

The material sequenced was cultured CD8+ T cells from PBMCs, taken from culture after CMV antigen stimulation. This chain connects TRBV12-3 or TRBV12-4 to TRBJ1-3; 8 positions match TRBD1. This receptor was taken from a human donor in good health (CMV status not recorded). Some clones in this sample may be carry-over from other donors' samples. The CDR3 protein is CASRSGGPISGNTIYF. CDR3 sequence (DNA): TGTGCCAGCAGATCAGGGGGCCCGATCTCTGGAAACACCATATATTTT.